The present TCR gamma chain was sequenced within a study of Vδ1+ human thymocytes. Broader study findings: Thymic TRG and TRD repertoires appeared highly polyclonal. Unlike peripheral blood Vdelta1+ controls, thymic delta-chain sequences included approximately 20% Vdelta2 and few Vdelta3. TRG sequences recurred across donors, whereas TRD sequences stayed essentially private.

In regard to this clone: Its antigen is unknown.

RNA was extracted from the cells and then reverse transcribed. CDR3 amplicons came from multiplex PCR with pooled V-gene forward and constant-region reverse primers. TCRdb re-called the multiplex PCR reads via CATT. The sample includes about 36,000 gamma-chain clones, 20% to 25% of them seen just once. Germline-derived CDR1 and CDR2 are EGSTGY and YDSYTSSV. Losses at the gene ends were 2 bases for V and 10 bases for J; bases not matched to a gene: 8. This CDR3 is 12 amino acids long. After alphabeta T cell depletion, CD3+ Vdelta1+ Vdelta2- thymocytes were sorted. The chain has TRGV4 and TRGJ1 or TRGJ2. Sequenced material: Vdelta1+ gamma-delta thymocytes from the thymus. The subset was: FACS-sorted CD3+ TCRalphabeta- TCRVdelta1+ TCRVdelta2- thymocytes. This clonotype was sampled from a girl under three years old who had congenital heart surgery. CDR3 residues: CATWDVRWKKLF. The CDR3 nucleotides are TGTGCCACCTGGGATGTGCGCTGGAAGAAACTCTTT.